The clone carrying this TCR beta chain was detected only once. Its specificity is unknown. The sample comes from a study of Ad26.COV2.S vaccination and SARS-CoV-2 variants. Study-wide findings and caveats: Vaccine and placebo groups showed comparable non-spike TCR breadth.

The treatment is: roughly 20 received Ad26.COV2.S at low or high dose, single or two shots; about 5 received placebo; per-sample allocation not given. Specimen acquisition occurred on day 63 following the initial vaccine or placebo injection. TCRdb's table, derived via immunoSEQ multiplex PCR, lists solely in-frame clones and lacks some. The sample holds about 350,000 clones, 80% to 90% seen once. V was shortened by 1 base and J by 0 bases, with 10 bases between the two germline ends. CDR3 length equals 16 residues. CDR1 and CDR2 (germline): SGHAT, FQNNGV. The sequencing here drew on peripheral blood, taken in a trial of Ad26.COV2.S vaccine versus placebo. This TCR derives from a person aged 18-65 years who received the Ad26.COV2.S COVID-19 vaccine or a placebo. This sequence joins TRBV11-2 and TRBJ1-3, with a weak D call TRBD1 (5 bases). The CDR3 DNA follows: TGTGCCAGCAGCTTAGGCACAGGTCCCTCTGGAAACACCATATATTTT. Protein: CASSLGTGPSGNTIYF.